Here is one T cell receptor (beta chain) with its context. Its antigen is not identified. The record originates from a study of beta chain features in type 1 diabetes. Study overall: Summed over all samples, the examined sorted cells came to more than 85 million. Overall study findings and caveats: The question of HLA type influencing TCRB rearrangement was one that remained unresolved here. Among patients with Type 1 diabetes, TCRB CDR3s were moderately but significantly shorter in every one of the four CD4+ subsets. At VDJ recombination sites, type 1 diabetes patients had fewer insertions and more deleted nucleotides.

The CDR3 extends over 15 amino acids. Germline V lookup: CDR1 ENHRY, CDR2 SYGVKD. The V gene end was trimmed by 5 bases and the J gene end by 1 base; junction bases not matched to a gene: 3. Central memory, naive, regulatory and stem cell-like memory CD4+ cells were sorted by CD45RO/CCR7/CD25/CD127/CD95/CD27. As every portion of the isolated RNA was reverse transcribed, the sequencing read expressed TCRB transcripts. The method was immunoSEQ multiplex PCR; TCRdb's version includes in-frame clones alone and lacks a portion of them. The sample holds over 600,000 clones, about an eighth seen once. V and J are TRBV10-3 and TRBJ2-2, with 8 nucleotides matching TRBD1. This clonotype was sampled from a man aged 25-40 years with type 1 diabetes. Specimen: naive CD4+ T cells from blood. The DNA of the CDR3 is TGTGCCATCAGTTCCGGGACAGGGAACACCGGGGAGCTGTTTTTT. It codes for CAISSGTGNTGELFF.